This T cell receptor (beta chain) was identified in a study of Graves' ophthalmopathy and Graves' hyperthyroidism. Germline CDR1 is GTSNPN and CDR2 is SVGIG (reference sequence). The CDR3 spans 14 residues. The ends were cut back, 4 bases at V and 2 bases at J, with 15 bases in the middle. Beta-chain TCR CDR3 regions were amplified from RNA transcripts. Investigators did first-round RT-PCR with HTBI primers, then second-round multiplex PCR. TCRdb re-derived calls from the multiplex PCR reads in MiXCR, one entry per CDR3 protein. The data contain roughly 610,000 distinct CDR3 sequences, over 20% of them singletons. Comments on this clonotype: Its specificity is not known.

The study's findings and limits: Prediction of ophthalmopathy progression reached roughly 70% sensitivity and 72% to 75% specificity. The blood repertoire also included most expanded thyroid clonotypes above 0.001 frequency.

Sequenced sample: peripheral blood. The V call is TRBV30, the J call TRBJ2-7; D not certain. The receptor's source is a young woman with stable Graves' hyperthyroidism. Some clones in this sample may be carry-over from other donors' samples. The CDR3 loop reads CAWTKSRIPYEQYF. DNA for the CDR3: TGTGCCTGGACAAAGAGTCGGATTCCCTACGAGCAGTACTTC.